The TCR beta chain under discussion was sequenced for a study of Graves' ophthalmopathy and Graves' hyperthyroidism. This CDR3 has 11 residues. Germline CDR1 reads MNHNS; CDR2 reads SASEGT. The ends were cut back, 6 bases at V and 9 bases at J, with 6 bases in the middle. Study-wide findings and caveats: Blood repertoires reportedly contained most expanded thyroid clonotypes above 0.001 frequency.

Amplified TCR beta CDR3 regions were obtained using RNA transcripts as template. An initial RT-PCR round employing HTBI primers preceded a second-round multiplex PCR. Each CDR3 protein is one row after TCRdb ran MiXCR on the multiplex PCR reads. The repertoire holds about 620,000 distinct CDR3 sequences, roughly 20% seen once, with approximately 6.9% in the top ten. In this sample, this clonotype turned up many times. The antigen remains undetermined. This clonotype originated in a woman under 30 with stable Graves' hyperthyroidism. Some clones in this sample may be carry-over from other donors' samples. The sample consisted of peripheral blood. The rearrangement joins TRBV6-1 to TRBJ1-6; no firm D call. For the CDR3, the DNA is TGTGCCAGCAGGAGTTCTTCACCCCTCCACTTT. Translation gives CASRSSSPLHF.